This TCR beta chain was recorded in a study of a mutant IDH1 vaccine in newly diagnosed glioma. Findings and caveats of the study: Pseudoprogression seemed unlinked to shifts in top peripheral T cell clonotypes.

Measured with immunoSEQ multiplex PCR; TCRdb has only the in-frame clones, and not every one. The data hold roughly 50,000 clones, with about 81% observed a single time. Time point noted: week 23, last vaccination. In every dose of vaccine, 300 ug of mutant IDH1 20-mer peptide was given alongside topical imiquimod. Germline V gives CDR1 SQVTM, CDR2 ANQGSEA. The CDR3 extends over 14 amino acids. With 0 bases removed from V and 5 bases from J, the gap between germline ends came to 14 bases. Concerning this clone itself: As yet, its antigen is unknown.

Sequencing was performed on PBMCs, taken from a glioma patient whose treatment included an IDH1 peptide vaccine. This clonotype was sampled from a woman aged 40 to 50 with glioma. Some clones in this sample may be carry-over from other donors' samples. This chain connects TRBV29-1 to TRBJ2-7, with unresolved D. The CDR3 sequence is CSVEEGAKGHEQYF. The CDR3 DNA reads TGCAGCGTTGAAGAAGGTGCGAAAGGCCACGAGCAGTACTTC.